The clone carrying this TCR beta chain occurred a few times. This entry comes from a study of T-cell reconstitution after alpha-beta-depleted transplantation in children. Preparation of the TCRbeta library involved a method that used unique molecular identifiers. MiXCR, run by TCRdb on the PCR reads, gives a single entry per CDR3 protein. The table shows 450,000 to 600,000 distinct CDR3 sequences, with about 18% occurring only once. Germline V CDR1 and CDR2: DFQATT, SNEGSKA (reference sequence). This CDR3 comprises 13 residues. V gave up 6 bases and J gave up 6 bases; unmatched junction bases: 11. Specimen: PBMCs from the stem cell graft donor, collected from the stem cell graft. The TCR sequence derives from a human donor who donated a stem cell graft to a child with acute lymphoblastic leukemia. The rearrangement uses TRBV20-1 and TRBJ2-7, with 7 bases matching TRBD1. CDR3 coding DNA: TGCAGTGCCCTTAGTAGGGGGCTCGGCGAGCAGTACTTC. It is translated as CSALSRGLGEQYF.